These 12 T cell receptor beta chains originate from one sample sequenced in a study of blood T cell repertoires in COVID-19. Repertoires were generated with immunoSEQ multiplex PCR, while TCRdb's copy carries only in-frame clones and drops some. Of some 260,000 clones listed, around four fifths were seen once; the top ten hold approximately 4%. Sequenced material: PBMCs or T cells enriched from blood (not recorded which). Every receptor here comes from a man aged 30 to 45 with acute COVID-19.

This chain uses TRBV10-2 with TRBJ2-1, with D possibly matching TRBD1 (6 bases). The CDR3 runs to 14 residues. The ends were cut back, 4 bases at V and 9 bases at J, with 16 bases in the middle. Per germline, CDR1 WSHSY and CDR2 SAAADI. This CDR3 reads CASSAIQGQGEQFF. In DNA form, the CDR3 reads TGCGCCAGCAGTGCCATACAGGGCCAGGGTGAGCAGTTCTTC.

This clone was observed at least ten times. This chain joins TRBV7-9 and TRBJ2-1; 7 bases line up with TRBD2. Losses at the gene ends were 5 bases for V and 5 bases for J; bases not matched to a gene: 9. Per germline, CDR1 SEHNR and CDR2 FQNEAQ (reference sequence). The CDR3 sequence is 15 residues long. In DNA form, the CDR3 reads TGTGCCAGCAGCGATTCATTAGCGGGTCACAATGAGCAGTTCTTC. Translating gives CASSDSLAGHNEQFF.

This rearrangement joins TRBV2 to TRBJ2-7, with TRBD2 matching 7 bases. The CDR3 length is 13 residues. V dropped 4 bases and J dropped 4; count of bases not matched to a gene: 4. Germline CDR1 and CDR2: SNHLY and FYNNEI. CDR3 in amino acids: CASSGGGGYEQYV. DNA for the CDR3: TGTGCCAGCAGTGGTGGGGGGGGTTACGAGCAGTACGTC.

The chain links TRBV7-2 to TRBJ1-5, with TRBD1 as a possible D gene (5 bases). Germline CDR1 SGHTA, CDR2 FQGNSA. The CDR3 is 14 residues long. V lost 3 bases and J lost 4, with 10 bases in between. The CDR3: CASSFEAGNQPQHF. The CDR3 DNA sequence: TGTGCCAGCAGCTTTGAAGCAGGGAATCAGCCCCAGCATTTT.

This chain links TRBV3-1 (or the pseudogene TRBV3-2) with TRBJ2-3; 15 nucleotides agree with TRBD2. The germline CDR1 and CDR2 sequences are LGHDT and YNNKEL (reference sequence). J gave up 0 bases and V 3 bases, and 7 bases lay outside the gene matches. The CDR3 has 19 amino acids. The CDR3 bases are TGTGCCAGCAGCCAGGGACTAGCGGGAGGACCCCGAAGCACAGATACGCAGTATTTT. This translates into CASSQGLAGGPRSTDTQYF.

The chain carries TRBV18 and TRBJ1-5; D is unresolved. The V and J ends lost 5 bases and 3 bases respectively, with 8 bases between them. Germline V lookup: CDR1 KGHSH, CDR2 LQKENI. The CDR3 covers 13 residues. This CDR3 reads CASSAGTNQPQHF. The CDR3 bases are TGTGCCAGCTCAGCAGGTACCAATCAGCCCCAGCATTTT.

This chain links TRBV9 with TRBJ1-1; no clear D gene. The germline gives CDR1 SGDLS, CDR2 YYNGEE. The V end lost 4 bases, the J end lost 1 base, and 8 bases lay between the germline ends. CDR3 length: 13 residues. The CDR3 sequence is CASSIIANTEAFF. The CDR3 bases are TGTGCCAGCAGCATCATAGCGAACACTGAAGCTTTCTTT.

The chain joins TRBV27 to TRBJ1-2; the D gene is possibly TRBD1 (6 bases). Per germline, CDR1 MNHEY and CDR2 SMNVEV (reference sequence). V lost 3 bases and J lost 7, with 15 bases in between. CDR3 size: 14 residues. The CDR3 loop is CASSFRDMRGGYTF. CDR3 in DNA: TGTGCCAGCAGTTTCCGGGACATGCGAGGTGGCTACACCTTC.

This clone has just one count. This chain connects TRBV2 to TRBJ1-5; D is unresolved. CDR3 length: 12 amino acids. The V end lost 5 bases, the J end lost 9 bases, and 11 bases lay between the germline ends. Germline-derived CDR1 and CDR2 are SNHLY and FYNNEI. CDR3 DNA sequence: TGTGCCAGCAGTTCAGGCCCCGCGCCCCAGCATTTT. The encoded protein is CASSSGPAPQHF. The whole variable domain, remainder taken from reference TRBV2 and TRBJ1-5, is EPEVTQTPSHQVTQMGQEVILRCVPISNHLYFYWYRQILGQKVEFLVSFYNNEISEKSEIFDDQFSVERPDGSNFTLKIRSTKLEDSAMYFCASSSGPAPQHFGDGTRLSIL.

This clone was seen only a few times. V is TRBV28 and J is TRBJ1-5, with 8 bases matching TRBD1. This CDR3 is 14 amino acids long. With 3 bases clipped from V and 6 bases from J, the junction kept 4 bases outside the gene matches. CDR1 and CDR2 from the germline V gene are MDHEN and SYDVKM. CDR3 in amino acids: CASSLGTGGQPQHF. The DNA of the CDR3 is TGTGCCAGCAGTTTGGGGACAGGCGGTCAGCCCCAGCATTTT.

The chain is built from TRBV4-2 and TRBJ1-6; no definite D call. V was pared by 3 bases and J by 11 bases, with 14 bases between. In germline, CDR1 is LGHNA, CDR2 YNFKEQ. CDR3 length: 14 amino acids. The CDR3 nucleotides are TGTGCCAGCAGCCAGGAGGGCCGGGTACCACCCCTCCACTTT. This gives the protein CASSQEGRVPPLHF.

Comment on this clone: Its ends do not fully match the called genes, so a read error is possible. The V and J genes are TRBV5-1 and TRBJ2-1; 11 nucleotides line up with TRBD2. Germline values: CDR1 SGHRS, CDR2 YFSETQ. This CDR3 has 15 amino acids. The CDR3 region has the DNA TGTGCCAGCAGCTTGCCCCTAGCGGGAGGCCGGGAGCAGTTCTTC. Translating it yields CASSLPLAGGREQFF.